Listed below are T cell receptor beta chains from one sample, sequenced in a study of control samples from healthy donors and cancer patients. Only in-frame clones appear in the TCRdb table, and some are missing; sequencing was by immunoSEQ multiplex PCR. The profile covers some 150,000 clones, with roughly nine tenths appearing a single time and 5.5% to 7.5% taken by the ten largest. Sequenced: blood. The receptors were gathered from a young man in good health. Both conserved end residues are part of each CDR3. A D gene is named only where the DNA matches it firmly. Size tells how often a clone was seen (once, few, many) or the class of an expanded clone, and some rows leave it out.

clone_size j_call d_call v_call cdr3_aa cdr3_nt
. TRBJ2-2 . TRBV27 CASSLSTGSGELFF TGTGCCAGCAGTTTATCCACAGGGTCCGGGGAGCTGTTTTTT
. TRBJ1-5 . TRBV4-1 CASSQEGRYNQPQHF TGCGCCAGCAGCCAAGAGGGTAGATACAATCAGCCCCAGCATTTT
. TRBJ1-2 TRBD1 TRBV9 CASSPGTVYGYTF TGTGCCAGCAGCCCCGGGACAGTCTATGGCTACACCTTC
. TRBJ1-2 TRBD1 TRBV7-2 CASSLVAGGNGYTF TGTGCCAGCAGCTTAGTGGCAGGGGGCAATGGCTACACCTTC
. TRBJ2-3 . TRBV12-3/TRBV12-4 CASSYLGADTQYF TGTGCCAGCAGTTATCTAGGTGCAGATACGCAGTATTTT
. TRBJ2-1 TRBD2 TRBV10-3 CAISVELAGSNNEQFF TGTGCCATCAGTGTGGAACTAGCGGGGAGTAACAATGAGCAGTTCTTC
. TRBJ1-2 TRBD1 TRBV5-6 CASSTWTGRGYTF TGTGCCAGCAGCACGTGGACAGGGAGAGGCTACACCTTC
once TRBJ2-3 TRBD1 TRBV6-2/TRBV6-3 CASSKGQGVYHTDTQYF TGTGCCAGCAGTAAAGGCCAGGGGGTTTATCACACAGATACGCAGTATTTT
. TRBJ2-5 . TRBV28 CASRHIGGGSGTQYF TGTGCCAGCAGGCACATCGGAGGGGGGTCCGGGACCCAGTACTTC
. TRBJ1-3 TRBD1 TRBV5-1 CASSNLTGRNTIYF TGCGCCAGCAGCAACTTGACAGGGAGAAACACCATATATTTT
. TRBJ2-7 . TRBV5-1 CASSSPSKGLNEQYF TGCGCCAGCAGCTCGCCCAGCAAGGGGCTCAACGAGCAGTACTTC
. TRBJ1-6 . TRBV6-2/TRBV6-3 CASSTPGFRTLHF TGTGCCAGCAGTACACCAGGGTTCAGGACCCTCCACTTT
once TRBJ2-3 . TRBV4-1 CASSQVSSTDTQYF TGCGCCAGCAGCCAAGTCAGTAGCACAGATACGCAGTATTTT
. TRBJ2-2 . TRBV18 CASSPRAGGSIDTGELFF TGTGCCAGCTCACCAAGGGCCGGGGGCTCGATAGACACCGGGGAGCTGTTTTTT
. TRBJ1-4 . TRBV7-9 CASSSDRSEELFF TGTGCCAGCAGCTCCGACAGGAGCGAGGAACTGTTTTTT
. TRBJ1-5 . TRBV4-1 CASSQTVAGEVFRQPQHF TGCGCCAGCAGCCAAACCGTCGCAGGGGAGGTATTTCGTCAGCCCCAGCATTTT
few TRBJ1-2 . TRBV19 CASSITGNGYTF TGTGCCAGTAGTATCACGGGTAATGGCTACACCTTC
. TRBJ1-1 . TRBV11-2 CASSFKPWDTEAFF TGTGCCAGCAGCTTTAAGCCCTGGGACACTGAAGCTTTCTTT
. TRBJ2-2 . TRBV5-1 CASSLGGTSTGELFF TGCGCCAGCAGCTTGGGCGGTACTAGCACCGGGGAGCTGTTTTTT
. TRBJ1-2 . TRBV7-8 CASSPHGVRGYTF TGTGCCAGCAGCCCCCATGGGGTTCGTGGCTACACCTTC
. TRBJ2-7 TRBD1 TRBV5-6 CASSWDRGTYEQYF TGTGCCAGCAGCTGGGACAGGGGAACCTACGAGCAGTACTTC
. TRBJ2-7 TRBD2 TRBV7-2 CASSLTGLGEYEQYF TGTGCCAGCAGCTTAACGGGACTAGGGGAGTACGAGCAGTACTTC